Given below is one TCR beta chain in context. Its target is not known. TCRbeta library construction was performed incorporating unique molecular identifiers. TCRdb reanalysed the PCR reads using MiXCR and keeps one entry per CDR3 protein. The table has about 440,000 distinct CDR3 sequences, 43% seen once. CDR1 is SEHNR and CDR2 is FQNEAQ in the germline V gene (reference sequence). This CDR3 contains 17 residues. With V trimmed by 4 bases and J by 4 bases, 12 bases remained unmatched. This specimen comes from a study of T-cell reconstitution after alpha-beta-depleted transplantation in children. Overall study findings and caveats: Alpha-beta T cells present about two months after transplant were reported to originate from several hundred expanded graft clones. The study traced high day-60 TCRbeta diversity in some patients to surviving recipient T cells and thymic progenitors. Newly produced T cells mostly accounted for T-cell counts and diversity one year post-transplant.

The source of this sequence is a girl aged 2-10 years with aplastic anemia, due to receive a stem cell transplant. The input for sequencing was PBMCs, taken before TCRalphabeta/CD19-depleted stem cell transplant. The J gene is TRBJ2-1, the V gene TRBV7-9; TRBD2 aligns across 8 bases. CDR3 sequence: CASSSARAGGIYNEQFF. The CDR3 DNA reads TGTGCCAGCAGCTCCGCGCGGGCGGGAGGTATTTACAATGAGCAGTTCTTC.